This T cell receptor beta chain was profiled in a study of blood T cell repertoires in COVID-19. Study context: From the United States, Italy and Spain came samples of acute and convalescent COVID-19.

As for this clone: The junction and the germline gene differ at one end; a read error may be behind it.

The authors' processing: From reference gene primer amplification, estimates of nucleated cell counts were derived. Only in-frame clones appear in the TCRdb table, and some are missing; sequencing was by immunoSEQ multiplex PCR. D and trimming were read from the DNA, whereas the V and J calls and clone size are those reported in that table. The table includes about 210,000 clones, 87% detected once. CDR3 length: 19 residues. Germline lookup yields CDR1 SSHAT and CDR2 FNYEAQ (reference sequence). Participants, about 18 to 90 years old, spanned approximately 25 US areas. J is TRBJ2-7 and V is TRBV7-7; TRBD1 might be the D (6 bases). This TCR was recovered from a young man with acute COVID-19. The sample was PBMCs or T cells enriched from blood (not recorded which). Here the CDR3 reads CASSNQEYRVSLCLYEQYF. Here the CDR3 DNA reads TGTGCTAGCAGCAACCAGGAGTACAGGGTTTCGCTTTGCCTCTACGAGCAGTACTTC.